These 24 T cell receptor beta chains originate from one sample sequenced in a study of CD8+ T cells in alopecia areata. Combined cutaneous lymph node cells underwent sorting by CD4, CD8alpha, NKG2D, NKG2ACE and additional markers. RNA was extracted and reverse transcribed into cDNA as the sequencing template. Sequenced by immunoSEQ multiplex PCR; TCRdb stores in-frame clones only, minus some. The specimen has over 250,000 clones, none found just once. Sequencing was done on a sample of CD4+ T cells sorted from a lymph node. Receptor source: a C3H/HeJ mouse with alopecia areata. The strain's MHC haplotype is H2-k.

A note on this clone: The gene names here belong to mouse. With the read ending 4 residues before the CDR3 end, the germline J gene is used to fill in that end. The rearrangement links TRBV13-2 to TRBJ2-3; D perhaps matches TRBD1 (5 bases). The germline CDR1 and CDR2 sequences are NNHNN and SYGAGS (reference sequence). Trimming pared 1 base from V and 0 bases from J, leaving 9 bases between. The CDR3 has 15 residues. CDR3 region: CASGDRTTSAETLYF. The part of the CDR3 DNA that was read is TGTGCCAGCGGTGATAGGACAACTAGTGCAGAA.

As to this clone: The listed genes are named as in mouse. Sequencing ends 4 residues short of the CDR3 end; the germline J gene provides the rest. Additional DNA sequences in this sample encode the identical CDR3. The V gene is TRBV19, the J gene TRBJ2-2; 10 nucleotides match TRBD2. The CDR3 spans 15 residues. The junction had 1 base not matched to a gene; V was cut back by 2 bases and J by 3 bases. Germline lookup yields CDR1 FNHDT and CDR2 SITEND (reference sequence). CDR3 sequence reads: CASSIWGGDTGQLYF. The DNA read from the CDR3 is TGTGCCAGCAGTATCTGGGGGGGCGACACCGGG.

Only a few counts were recorded for this clone. Gene names follow the mouse nomenclature. The CDR3 goes on 4 residues after the read ends, and that part is filled in from the germline J gene. Other DNA sequences in this specimen translate into the identical CDR3. The chain couples TRBV5 to TRBJ2-1; 10 nucleotides align to TRBD2. The CDR3 loop spans 15 amino acids. Germline loops: CDR1 LGHNA, CDR2 YNLKQL (reference sequence). Trimming took 0 bases from V and 5 from J; bases not matched to a gene: 1. The part of the CDR3 DNA that was read is TGTGCCAGCAGCCAAGAAGGGACTGGGGATGCT. Translated: CASSQEGTGDA. The entire CDR3 protein is CASSQEGTGDAEQFF.

A few counts support this clone. Gene names are mouse gene names. With the read ending 4 residues before the CDR3 end, the germline J gene is used to fill in that end. The V gene is TRBV29, the J gene TRBJ2-3, with D tentatively TRBD1 (5 bases). V dropped 6 bases and J dropped 0 bases, with 10 bases sitting between them. The CDR3 totals 14 residues. The V gene's germline CDR1 is MSHET and CDR2 SYDVDS. The sequenced CDR3 bases are TGTGCTAGCAGCCAGGGTGCTAGTGCAGAA. Encoded protein: CASSQGASAE. The complete CDR3 sequence is CASSQGASAETLYF.

This clone was counted a few times. The genes and germline here are from mouse. CDR3 bases read: TGTGCCAGCAGCACAGGGGTAGGGGAT. This gives the protein CASSTGVGD. The full-length CDR3 reads as CASSTGVGDEQYF. V gene TRBV5 combines with J gene TRBJ2-7; TRBD1 matches at 7 bases. The CDR3 extends 4 residues past the end of the read, so its final part is completed from the germline J gene. Germline V CDR1 and CDR2: LGHNA, YNLKQL (reference sequence). The CDR3 totals 13 residues.

This clone was seen at least ten times. Gene names and germline match the mouse. The missing CDR3 end, 4 residues past where the read stops, is filled in from the germline J gene. The rearrangement links TRBV5 to TRBJ2-3; 7 bases align to TRBD2. This CDR3 is 16 amino acids long. Per the germline V gene, CDR1 is LGHNA and CDR2 is YNLKQL (reference sequence). V shed 0 bases and J 0 bases; nucleotides not matched to a gene: 3. This chain's CDR3 is CASSQDWGTSAETLYF. Incomplete CDR3 DNA: TGTGCCAGCAGCCAAGACTGGGGGACTAGTGCAGAA.

About this clone itself: The genes and germline here are from mouse. Read coverage stops 4 residues before the CDR3 terminus; the germline J gene supplies the remainder. Other DNA sequences within the sample encode an identical CDR3. The rearrangement joins TRBV19 to TRBJ2-7, with 9 bases identical to TRBD2. There are 14 residues in the CDR3. The germline CDR1 and CDR2 sequences are FNHDT and SITEND (reference sequence). The CDR3 DNA, read in part, is TGTGCCAGCAGTATCCGGACTGGGGCATAT. It codes for CASSIRTGAY. The complete CDR3 reads CASSIRTGAYEQYF. The full variable domain, completed using reference TRBV19 and TRBJ2-7, is GGIITQTPKFLIGQEGQKLTLKCQQNFNHDTMYWYRQDSGKGLRLIYYSITENDLQKGDLSEGYDASREKKSSFSLTVTSAQKNEMAVFLCASSIRTGAYEQYFGPGTRLTVL.

There are a few counts of this clone. Here the gene names and germline are mouse. The read halts 4 residues ahead of the CDR3 end, with the missing end drawn from the germline J gene. J is TRBJ2-7 and V is TRBV13-3, with 7 nucleotides matching TRBD2. CDR3 size: 12 residues. Germline values: CDR1 NNHDY, CDR2 SYVADS. Partial CDR3 DNA: TGTGCCAGCAGTAACTGGGGTTAT. Translation gives CASSNWGY. The CDR3 reads in full as CASSNWGYEQYF.

This clone has only a few counts. Germline and genes: mouse. The CDR3 end is not reached by the read, which stops 4 residues before it; the germline J gene fills it in. The chain recombines TRBV13-2 with TRBJ2-7, with 12 bases aligning to TRBD2. The CDR3 is 14 amino acids. CDR1 is NNHNN, CDR2 SYGAGS, per germline (reference sequence). V lost 3 bases, J lost 2 bases, and 0 bases stayed unmatched. Here the CDR3 reads CASGGTGGAYEQYF. The CDR3 DNA, read in part, is TGTGCCAGCGGTGGGACTGGGGGGGCCTAT.

With respect to this clone: All gene names here are mouse names. The read terminates 4 residues ahead of where the CDR3 ends, so the germline J gene completes it. The V gene is TRBV1, the J gene TRBJ1-1; D gene uncertain. V lost 3 bases to trimming and J lost 0 bases, with 2 bases between them. CDR3 length: 12 residues. CDR1 is NSQYPW, CDR2 LRSPGD, per germline (reference sequence). The covered CDR3 bases are TGCACCTGCAGTGCCTCAAACACA. This sequence encodes CTCSASNT. The complete CDR3 reads CTCSASNTEVFF. The variable domain in full, completed from reference TRBV1 and TRBJ1-1, reads VTLLEQNPRWRLVPRGQAVNLRCILKNSQYPWMSWYQQDLQKQLQWLFTLRSPGDKEVKSLPGADYLATRVTDTELRLQVANMSQGRTLYCTCSASNTEVFFGKGTRLTVV.

This clone came up a few times. Here the gene names and germline are mouse. The read comes to an end 4 residues before the CDR3 does, leaving the germline J gene to fill in the end. This sample also contains other DNA sequences that code for the same CDR3. The chain links TRBV19 to TRBJ2-5, with 9 bases fitting TRBD2. Germline values: CDR1 FNHDT, CDR2 SITEND (reference sequence). The length of the CDR3 is 15 residues. J lost 0 bases, V lost 2 bases, and 1 base had no gene match. CDR3 loop: CASSMTGGNQDTQYF. The sequenced CDR3 bases are TGTGCCAGCAGTATGACTGGGGGTAACCAAGAC.

In regard to this clone: Here the gene names and germline are mouse. Read data end 4 residues before the CDR3 end; the end is taken from the germline J gene. The V and J genes are TRBV13-1 and TRBJ2-1; 10 bases match TRBD1. The germline V gene encodes CDR1 NSHNY and CDR2 SYGAGN. CDR3 length: 15 residues. V lost 2 bases, J lost 5 bases, and 4 bases stayed unmatched. The CDR3 DNA, read in part, is TGTGCCAGCAGTGACCGGGACAGGGGAGATGCT. It is translated as CASSDRDRGDA. The whole CDR3 sequence reads CASSDRDRGDAEQFF.

This clone has a handful of counts. Gene labels here are mouse ones. The read halts 3 residues ahead of the CDR3 end, with the missing end drawn from the germline J gene. The rearrangement joins TRBV5 to TRBJ1-6, with D possibly being TRBD1 (6 bases). TRBJ1-6 is reported as an ORF; its role is uncertain. This CDR3 has 15 amino acids. V was cut by 3 bases and J by 1 base, with 7 bases left in between. Germline lookup yields CDR1 LGHNA and CDR2 YNLKQL (reference sequence). The CDR3 bases that were read are TGTGCCAGCAGCCATCAGGGGTCCTATAATTCGCCC. It codes for CASSHQGSYNSP. The CDR3 as a whole reads CASSHQGSYNSPLYF.

A few counts support this clone. Genes and germline are mouse. The CDR3 end lies 4 residues beyond the end of the read and is filled in from the germline J gene. J is TRBJ1-1 and V is TRBV19; 8 bases align to TRBD1. The CDR3 sequence is 16 residues long. CDR1 and CDR2 (germline): FNHDT, SITEND (reference sequence). The junction had 9 bases not matched to a gene; V was cut back by 5 bases and J by 0 bases. Partial CDR3 DNA: TGTGCCAGCAGCCCCCGGACAGGGAGAGCAAACACA. Amino acids: CASSPRTGRANT. The CDR3 in full is CASSPRTGRANTEVFF.

Concerning this clone itself: Gene names denote mouse genes. Other DNA variants within this sample encode the same CDR3. The CDR3 loop reads CAWSRGVYAEQFF. The part of the CDR3 DNA that was read is TGTGCCTGGAGTCGAGGGGTCTATGCT. V is TRBV31 and J is TRBJ2-1; D is possibly TRBD1 (5 bases). The CDR3 end falls 4 residues outside the read, so it is completed with the germline J gene. CDR3 length: 13 amino acids. The V end lost 1 base, the J end lost 3 bases, and 7 bases lay between the germline ends. Germline V CDR1 and CDR2: GKSSPN, SITVG.

On this clone: Gene labels here are mouse ones. The read terminates 4 residues ahead of where the CDR3 ends, so the germline J gene completes it. This chain connects TRBV13-3 to TRBJ1-1, with 7 bases fitting TRBD1. Germline CDR1 NNHDY, CDR2 SYVADS. This CDR3 comprises 15 residues. The CDR3 bases that were read are TGTGCCAGCAGTGAGAAAGGGGGCGGGGTCCCA. Translation: CASSEKGGGVP. The CDR3, in full, reads CASSEKGGGVPEVFF.

Remarks on this clone: The genes and germline here are from mouse. The read stops 4 residues short of the end of the CDR3; the missing end is completed from the germline J gene. The genes are TRBV14 and TRBJ2-5; D is unresolved. Germline CDR1 reads SGHDT; CDR2 reads FRDEAV. Trimming took 5 bases from V and 0 from J, leaving 10 bases between them. The CDR3 is 14 amino acids. CDR3 DNA (partial): TGTGCCAGCAGACTCGACAATAACCAAGAC. Protein product: CASRLDNNQD. The entire CDR3 protein is CASRLDNNQDTQYF.

A note on this clone: These gene names are mouse names. The read ends 4 residues early relative to the CDR3; the germline J gene fills the gap. Other DNA sequences in this specimen translate into the identical CDR3. This chain uses TRBV1 with TRBJ2-2; D unresolved. V shed 0 bases and J shed 0 bases, with 8 bases lying between them. Germline V gives CDR1 NSQYPW, CDR2 LRSPGD (reference sequence). The CDR3 runs 16 residues. CDR3 residues: CTCSADRLANTGQLYF. The part of the CDR3 DNA that was read is TGCACCTGCAGTGCAGACAGGCTCGCAAACACCGGG.

Concerning this clone: Germline and genes here are mouse. The CDR3 end falls 4 residues outside the read, so it is completed with the germline J gene. This chain joins TRBV17 and TRBJ2-1, with 8 bases lining up with TRBD1. Germline CDR1 MNHDT, CDR2 YYDKIL. The CDR3 length is 14 residues. CDR3 sequence reads: CASSRGQGAAEQFF. CDR3 DNA (partial): TGTGCTAGCAGTAGAGGCCAGGGGGCGGCT. Using reference TRBV17 and TRBJ2-1 for the parts outside the CDR3, the full variable domain is DTTVKQNPRYKLARVGKPVNLICSQTMNHDTMYWYQKKPNQAPKLLLFYYDKILNREADTFEKFQSSRPNNSFCSLYIGSAGLEYSAMYLCASSRGQGAAEQFFGPGTRLTVL.

This clone was seen a handful of times. Gene labels here are mouse ones. With the read ending 4 residues before the CDR3 end, the germline J gene is used to fill in that end. The chain couples TRBV13-1 to TRBJ2-2, with a tentative D call TRBD1 (6 bases). Germline CDR1 reads NSHNY; CDR2 reads SYGAGN. Trimming cost V 6 bases and J 1 base, with 7 bases left between them. This CDR3 has 13 amino acids. CDR3 DNA (partial): TGTGCCAGCAAAGGGGGAAACACCGGG. Encoded protein: CASKGGNTG. The whole CDR3 sequence is CASKGGNTGQLYF.

In regard to this clone: Gene names are mouse gene names. The DNA ends 4 residues before the CDR3 does, and the rest of the CDR3 is filled in from the germline J gene. This sequence joins TRBV19 and TRBJ2-2, with 13 positions matching TRBD2. Germline V gene data show CDR1 as FNHDT and CDR2 as SITEND (reference sequence). This CDR3 spans 16 amino acids. J was trimmed by 2 bases and V by 4 bases; bases with no gene match: 2. Incomplete CDR3 DNA: TGTGCCAGCAGTTCGGGACTGGGGGGGAACACCGGG. This sequence encodes CASSSGLGGNTG. The entire CDR3 reads CASSSGLGGNTGQLYF.

The sample holds a few counts of this clone. Gene names are the mouse ones. The sequence runs out 4 residues before the end of the CDR3; the remainder is reconstructed from the germline J gene. The V gene is TRBV19, the J gene TRBJ2-3; no clear D. The CDR3 has 15 residues. Germline CDR1 is FNHDT and CDR2 is SITEND (reference sequence). V was shortened by 0 bases and J by 0 bases, with 8 bases between the two germline ends. This CDR3 reads CASSIDRYSAETLYF. CDR3 DNA, as far as it was read: TGTGCCAGCAGTATAGACAGATATAGTGCAGAA.

This clone has just a few counts. It may be a read error: a sequence one base away is much more abundant. Gene names and germline refer to mouse. The CDR3 is cut off 4 residues early in the read; its end comes from the germline J gene. The V gene is TRBV13-3, the J gene TRBJ2-1; possible D gene TRBD1, 5 bases. V lost 5 bases to trimming and J lost 1 base, with 7 bases between them. CDR3 length: 13 amino acids. CDR1 and CDR2 (germline): NNHDY, SYVADS. The CDR3 loop reads CASRRQNYAEQFF. The covered CDR3 bases are TGTGCCAGCAGGCGACAGAACTATGCT.

Remarks on this clone: Gene names are the mouse ones. The sequence runs out 4 residues before the end of the CDR3; the remainder is reconstructed from the germline J gene. V is TRBV13-1 and J is TRBJ1-2; 10 positions match TRBD1. Losses at the gene ends were 6 bases for V and 1 base for J; bases not matched to a gene: 3. The length of the CDR3 is 14 residues. CDR1 is NSHNY and CDR2 is SYGAGN in the germline V gene. This CDR3 is CASKRDRGNSDYTF. The part of the CDR3 DNA that was read is TGTGCCAGCAAACGGGACAGGGGAAACTCC.